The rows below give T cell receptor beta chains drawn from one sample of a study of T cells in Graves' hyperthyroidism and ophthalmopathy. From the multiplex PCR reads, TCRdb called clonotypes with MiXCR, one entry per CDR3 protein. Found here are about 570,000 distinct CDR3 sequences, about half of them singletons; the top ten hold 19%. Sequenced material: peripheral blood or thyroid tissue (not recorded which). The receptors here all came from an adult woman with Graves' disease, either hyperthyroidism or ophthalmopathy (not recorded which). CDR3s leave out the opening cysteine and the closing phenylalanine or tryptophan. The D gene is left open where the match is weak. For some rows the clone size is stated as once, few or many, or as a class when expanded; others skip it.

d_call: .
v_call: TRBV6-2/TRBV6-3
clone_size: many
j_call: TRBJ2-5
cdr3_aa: ASSYRRKALQETQY

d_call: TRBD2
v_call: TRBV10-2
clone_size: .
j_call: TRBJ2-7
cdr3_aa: ASTDASGRRSS

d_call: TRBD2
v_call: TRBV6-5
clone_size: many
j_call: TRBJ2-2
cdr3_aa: ASRLAGVYSGELF

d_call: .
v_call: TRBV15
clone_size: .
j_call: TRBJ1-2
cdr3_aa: ATSSGGWRTEA

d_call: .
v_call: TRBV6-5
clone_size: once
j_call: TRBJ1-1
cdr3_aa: ASRPAGGTEAF

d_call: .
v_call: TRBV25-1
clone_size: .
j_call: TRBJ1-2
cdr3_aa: ASRETGIANYGYT

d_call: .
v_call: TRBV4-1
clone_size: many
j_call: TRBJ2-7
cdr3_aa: ASSHTTPYEQY

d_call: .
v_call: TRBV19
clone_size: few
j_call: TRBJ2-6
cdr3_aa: ATRKRTQGANVLT

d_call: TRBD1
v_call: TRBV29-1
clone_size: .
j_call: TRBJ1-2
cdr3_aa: SVEGQGARGYT

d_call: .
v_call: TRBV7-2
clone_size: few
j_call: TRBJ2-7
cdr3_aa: ASSIGDSVSNYEQY

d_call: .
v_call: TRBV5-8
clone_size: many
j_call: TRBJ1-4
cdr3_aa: ASSRRENEKLF

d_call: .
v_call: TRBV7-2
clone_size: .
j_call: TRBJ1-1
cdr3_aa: ASSQNRARNTEAF

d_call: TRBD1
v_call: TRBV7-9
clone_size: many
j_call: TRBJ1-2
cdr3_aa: ASSLVPGQGTYGYT

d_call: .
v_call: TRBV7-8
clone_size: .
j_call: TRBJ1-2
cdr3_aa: ASSLGSGGANYGYT

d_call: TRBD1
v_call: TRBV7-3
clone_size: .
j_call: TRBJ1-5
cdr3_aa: ASSLWDRGETQH

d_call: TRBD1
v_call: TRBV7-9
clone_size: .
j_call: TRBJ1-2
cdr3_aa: ASSRTGSEGYT

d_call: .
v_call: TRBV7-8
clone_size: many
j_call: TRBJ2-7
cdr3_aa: ASSSGPGWAYEQY

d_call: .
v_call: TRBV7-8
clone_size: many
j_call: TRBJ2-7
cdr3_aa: ASSSARTRPAYEQY

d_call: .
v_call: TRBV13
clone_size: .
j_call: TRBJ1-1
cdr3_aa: ASSSWMGTEAF

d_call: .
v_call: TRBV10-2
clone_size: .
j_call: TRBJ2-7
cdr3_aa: ASSARASSEVIEGPQY

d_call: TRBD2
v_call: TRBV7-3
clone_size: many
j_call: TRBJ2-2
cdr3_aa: ASSLQSPGLDANTGELF

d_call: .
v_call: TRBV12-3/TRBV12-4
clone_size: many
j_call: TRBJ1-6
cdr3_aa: ATTWGSPLH

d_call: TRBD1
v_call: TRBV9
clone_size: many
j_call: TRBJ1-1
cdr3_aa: ASSPWDRRNGTEAF

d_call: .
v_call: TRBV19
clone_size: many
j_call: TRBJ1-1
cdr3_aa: ASRGRGMNTEAF

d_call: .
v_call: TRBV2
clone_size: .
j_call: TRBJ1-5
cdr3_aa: AGRPSGDNQPQH

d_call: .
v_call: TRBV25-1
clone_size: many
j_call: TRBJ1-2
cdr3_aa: ASTLNDEYGYT

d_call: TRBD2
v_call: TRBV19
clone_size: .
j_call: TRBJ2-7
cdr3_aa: ASRAGLAGEEQY

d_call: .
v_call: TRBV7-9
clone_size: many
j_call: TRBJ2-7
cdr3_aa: ASSSLDGTTYEQY

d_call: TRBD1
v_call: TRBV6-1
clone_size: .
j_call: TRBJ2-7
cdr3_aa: ATAQGVGERY

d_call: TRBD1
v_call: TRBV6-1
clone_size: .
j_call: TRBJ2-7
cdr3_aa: ASSYSAGGEQY

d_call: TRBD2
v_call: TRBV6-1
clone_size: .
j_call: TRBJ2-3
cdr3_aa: ASSEASGSSTDTQY

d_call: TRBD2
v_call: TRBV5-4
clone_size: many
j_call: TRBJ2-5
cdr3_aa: ASSWDLGLAGQETQY

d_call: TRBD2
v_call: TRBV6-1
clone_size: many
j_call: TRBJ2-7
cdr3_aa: ASSPGLAGVRRY

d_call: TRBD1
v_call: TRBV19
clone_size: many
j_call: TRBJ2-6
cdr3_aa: ASGTGDSGANVLT

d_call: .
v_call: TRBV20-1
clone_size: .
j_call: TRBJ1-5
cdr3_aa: SARRRGGNQPQH

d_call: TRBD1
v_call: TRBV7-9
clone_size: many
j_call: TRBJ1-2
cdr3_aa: ASSFRDSPNYGYT

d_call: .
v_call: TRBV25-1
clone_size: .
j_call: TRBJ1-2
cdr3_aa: ASSPAEEYGYT

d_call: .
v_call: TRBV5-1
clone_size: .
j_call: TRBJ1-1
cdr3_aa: ASSLAGTMDTEAF

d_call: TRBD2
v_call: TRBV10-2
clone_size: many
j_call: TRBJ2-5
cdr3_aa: ASSSLAGQETQY

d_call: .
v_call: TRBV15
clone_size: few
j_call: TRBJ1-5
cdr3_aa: ATSNGEGQPQH

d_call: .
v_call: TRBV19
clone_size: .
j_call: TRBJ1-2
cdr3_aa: ASRVLQTDGYT

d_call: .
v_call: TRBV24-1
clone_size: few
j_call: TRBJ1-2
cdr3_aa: ATSVGDGYT

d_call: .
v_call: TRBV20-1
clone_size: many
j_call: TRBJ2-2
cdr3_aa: SARSGSGWNTGELF

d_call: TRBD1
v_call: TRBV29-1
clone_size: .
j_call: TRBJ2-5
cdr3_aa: SAADRGGRETQY

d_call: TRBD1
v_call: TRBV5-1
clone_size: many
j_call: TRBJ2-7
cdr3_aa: ASSGDRGRRSYEQY

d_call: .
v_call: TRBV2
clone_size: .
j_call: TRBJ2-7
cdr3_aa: ASSFAGTYEQY

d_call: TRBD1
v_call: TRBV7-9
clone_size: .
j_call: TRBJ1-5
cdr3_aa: ASSPTGTGGGQPQH

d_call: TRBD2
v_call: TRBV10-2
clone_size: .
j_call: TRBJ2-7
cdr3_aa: ASSQRLAGEGDEQY

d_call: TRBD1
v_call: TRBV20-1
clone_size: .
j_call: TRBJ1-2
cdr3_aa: SARKSNTEQGAVGYT

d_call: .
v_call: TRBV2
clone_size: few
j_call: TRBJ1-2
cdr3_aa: ASSLLRGARIGSYGYT

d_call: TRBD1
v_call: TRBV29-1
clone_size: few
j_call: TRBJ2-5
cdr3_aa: SVGGGQGGATQY

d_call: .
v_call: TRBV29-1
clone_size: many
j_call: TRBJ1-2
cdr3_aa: SVETYGRVGYT

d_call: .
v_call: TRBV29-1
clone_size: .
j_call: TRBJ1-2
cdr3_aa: SVDAALGLGYA

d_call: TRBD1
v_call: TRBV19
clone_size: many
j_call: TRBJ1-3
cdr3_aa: AREVGEQGAEGNTIY

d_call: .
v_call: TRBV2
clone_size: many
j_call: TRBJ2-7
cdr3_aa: ASSVRGIDEQY

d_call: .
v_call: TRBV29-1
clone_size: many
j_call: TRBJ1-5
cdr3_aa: SVEDLGPSNQPQH

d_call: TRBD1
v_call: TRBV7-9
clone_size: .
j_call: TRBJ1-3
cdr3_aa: ASSFDRASGNTIY